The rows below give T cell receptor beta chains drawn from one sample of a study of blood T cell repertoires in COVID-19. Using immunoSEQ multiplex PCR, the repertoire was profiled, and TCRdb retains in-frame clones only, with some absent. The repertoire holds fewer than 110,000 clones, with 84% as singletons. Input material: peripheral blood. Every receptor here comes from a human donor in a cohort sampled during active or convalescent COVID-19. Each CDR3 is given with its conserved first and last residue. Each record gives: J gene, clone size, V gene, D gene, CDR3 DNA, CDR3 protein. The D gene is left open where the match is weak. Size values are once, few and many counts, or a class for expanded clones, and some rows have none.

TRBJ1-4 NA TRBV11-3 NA TGTGCCAGCAGCTTAGATACGGGAGGCGAAGAAAAACTGTTTTTT CASSLDTGGEEKLFF
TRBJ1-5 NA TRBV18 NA TGTGCCAGCTCACCCCCCACCGCAGGGAATCGTCAGCCCCAGCATTTT CASSPPTAGNRQPQHF
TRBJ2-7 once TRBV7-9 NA TGTGCCAGCAGCTTCACAAACGGGTTCTCCTACGAGCAGTACTTC CASSFTNGFSYEQYF
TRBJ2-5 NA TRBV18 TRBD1 TGTGCCAGCTCAATGACAGGGGGGACGGAGACCCAGTACTTC CASSMTGGTETQYF
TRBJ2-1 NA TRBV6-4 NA TGTGCCAGCAGGGGACATAGCTCCTACAATGAGCAGTTCTTC CASRGHSSYNEQFF
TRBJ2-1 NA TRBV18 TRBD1 TGTGCCAGCTCACCAAAGAACCTGGGACAGGGGGCGGGTGAGCAGTTCTTC CASSPKNLGQGAGEQFF
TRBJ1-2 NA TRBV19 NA TGTGCCACCGGGGGGGGGCCTGGCTACACCTTC CATGGGPGYTF
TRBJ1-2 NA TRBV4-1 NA TGCGCCAGCAGCCAAGTCGTTGGGGGCTCGACGGGCTACACCTTC CASSQVVGGSTGYTF
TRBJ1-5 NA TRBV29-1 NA TGCAGCGTTGTATTCAGGGGAAATGGGCCCCAGCATTTT CSVVFRGNGPQHF
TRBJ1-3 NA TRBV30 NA TGTGCCTGGAGTGTAAACGGAGGCCTGGGAAACACCATATATTTT CAWSVNGGLGNTIYF
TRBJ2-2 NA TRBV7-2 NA TGTGCCAGCAGCTTATTGAAAGAGGCCGGGGAGCTGTTTTTT CASSLLKEAGELFF
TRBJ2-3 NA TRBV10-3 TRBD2 TGTGCCATCAGGGCTTTAGCGGGGAGCACAGATACGCAGTATTTT CAIRALAGSTDTQYF